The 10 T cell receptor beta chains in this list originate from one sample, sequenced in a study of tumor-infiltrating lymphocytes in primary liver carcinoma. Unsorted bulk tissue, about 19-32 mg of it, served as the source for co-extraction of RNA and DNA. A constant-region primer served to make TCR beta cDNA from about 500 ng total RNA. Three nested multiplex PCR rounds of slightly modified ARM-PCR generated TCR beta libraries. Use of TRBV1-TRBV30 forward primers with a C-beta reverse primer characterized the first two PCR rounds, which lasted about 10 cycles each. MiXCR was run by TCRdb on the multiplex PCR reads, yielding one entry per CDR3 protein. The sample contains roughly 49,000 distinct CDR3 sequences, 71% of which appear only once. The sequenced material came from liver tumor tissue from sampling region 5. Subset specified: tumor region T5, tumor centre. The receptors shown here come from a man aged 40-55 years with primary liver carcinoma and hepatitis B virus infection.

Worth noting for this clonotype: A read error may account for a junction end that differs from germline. The CDR3 bases are TGTACCAGCAGTCCGGACTCGAGGTATAGGGAGCAGTTCTTC. This encodes CTSSPDSRYREQFF. The J gene is TRBJ2-1, the V gene TRBV11-2, with D possibly matching TRBD2 (5 bases). CDR3 length equals 14 residues. Germline loops: CDR1 SGHAT, CDR2 FQNNGV.

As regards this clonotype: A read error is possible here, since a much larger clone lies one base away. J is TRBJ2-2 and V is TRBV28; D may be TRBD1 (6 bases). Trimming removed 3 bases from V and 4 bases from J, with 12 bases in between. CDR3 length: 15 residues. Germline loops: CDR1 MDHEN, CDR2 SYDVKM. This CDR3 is CASSLATGPTGELFF. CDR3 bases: TGTGCCAGCAGTTTGGCGACAGGACCCACCGGGGAGCTGTTTTTT.

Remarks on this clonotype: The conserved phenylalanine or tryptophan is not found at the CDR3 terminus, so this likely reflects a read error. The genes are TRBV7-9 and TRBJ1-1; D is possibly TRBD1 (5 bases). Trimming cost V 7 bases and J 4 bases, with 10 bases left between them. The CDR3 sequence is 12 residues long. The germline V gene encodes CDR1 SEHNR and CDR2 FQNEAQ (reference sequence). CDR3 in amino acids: CASTPGGTEAFV. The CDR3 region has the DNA TGTGCCAGCACACCCGGGGGCACTGAAGCTTTCGTT.

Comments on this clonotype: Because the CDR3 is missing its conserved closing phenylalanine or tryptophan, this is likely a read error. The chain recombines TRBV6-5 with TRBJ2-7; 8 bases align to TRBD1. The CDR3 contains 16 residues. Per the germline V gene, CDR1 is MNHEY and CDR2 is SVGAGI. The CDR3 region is CARSYSRADRAAEQYS. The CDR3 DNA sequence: TGTGCCAGGAGTTACTCGAGGGCGGACAGGGCTGCCGAGCAGTACTCC.

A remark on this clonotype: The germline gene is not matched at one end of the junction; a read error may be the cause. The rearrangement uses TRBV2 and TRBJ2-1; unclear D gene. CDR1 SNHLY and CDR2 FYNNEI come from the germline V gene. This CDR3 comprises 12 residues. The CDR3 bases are TGTGTCAGCCAAGAGTCCTACAATGAGCAGTTCTTC. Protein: CVSQESYNEQFF.

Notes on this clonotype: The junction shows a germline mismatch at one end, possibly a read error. CDR3 loop: CAWKRTASTGEPFF. DNA of the CDR3: TGTGCCTGGAAAAGGACGGCGAGCACCGGGGAGCCGTTTTTT. This sequence joins TRBV30 and TRBJ2-2; TRBD2 might be the D (5 bases). The CDR3 length is 14 residues. CDR1 is GTSNPN, CDR2 SVGIG, per germline (reference sequence).

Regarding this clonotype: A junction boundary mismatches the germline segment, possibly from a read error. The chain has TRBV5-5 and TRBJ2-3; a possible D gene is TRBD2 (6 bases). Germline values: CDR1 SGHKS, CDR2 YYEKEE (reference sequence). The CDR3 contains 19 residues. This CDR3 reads CASSWLPAELGLPLGTRYF. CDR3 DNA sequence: TGTGCCAGCAGCTGGCTCCCCGCTGAACTGGGACTCCCTTTGGGTACGCGGTATTTT.

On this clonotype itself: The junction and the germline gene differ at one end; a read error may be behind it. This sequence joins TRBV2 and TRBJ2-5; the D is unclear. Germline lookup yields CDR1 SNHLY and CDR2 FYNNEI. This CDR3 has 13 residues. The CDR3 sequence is CASSVTSQGTQYF. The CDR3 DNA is TGTGCCAGCAGTGTGACGAGTCAAGGGACCCAGTACTTC.

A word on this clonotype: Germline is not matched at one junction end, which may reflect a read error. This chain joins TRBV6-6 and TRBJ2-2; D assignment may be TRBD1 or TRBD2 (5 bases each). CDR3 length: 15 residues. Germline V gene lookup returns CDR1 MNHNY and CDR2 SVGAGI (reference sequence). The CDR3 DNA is TGTGCCAGCAGTTGGGATGCGGTCGGGACCGGGGATCTGTTTTTT. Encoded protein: CASSWDAVGTGDLFF.

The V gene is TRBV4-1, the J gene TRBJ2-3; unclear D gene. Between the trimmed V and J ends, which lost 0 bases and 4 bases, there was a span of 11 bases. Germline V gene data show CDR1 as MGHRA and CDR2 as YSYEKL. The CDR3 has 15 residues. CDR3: CASSQEPGGADTQYF. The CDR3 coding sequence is TGCGCCAGCAGCCAAGAACCTGGCGGCGCAGATACGCAGTATTTT.